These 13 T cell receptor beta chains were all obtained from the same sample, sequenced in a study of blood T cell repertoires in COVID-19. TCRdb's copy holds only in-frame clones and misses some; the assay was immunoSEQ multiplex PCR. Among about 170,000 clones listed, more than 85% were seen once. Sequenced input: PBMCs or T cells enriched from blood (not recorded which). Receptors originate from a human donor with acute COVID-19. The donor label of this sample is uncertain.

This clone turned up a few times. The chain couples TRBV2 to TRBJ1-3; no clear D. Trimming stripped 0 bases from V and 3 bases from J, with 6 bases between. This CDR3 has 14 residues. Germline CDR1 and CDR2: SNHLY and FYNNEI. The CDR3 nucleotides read TGTGCCAGCAGTGAAGCGGGCGATGGAAACACCATATATTTT. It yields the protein CASSEAGDGNTIYF.

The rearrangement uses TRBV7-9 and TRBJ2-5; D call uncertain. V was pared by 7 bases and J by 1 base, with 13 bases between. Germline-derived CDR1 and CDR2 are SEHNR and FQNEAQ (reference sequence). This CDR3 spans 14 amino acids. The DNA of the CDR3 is TGTGCCAGCAATCCGATGGCTGGCCAAGAGACCCAGTACTTC. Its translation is CASNPMAGQETQYF.

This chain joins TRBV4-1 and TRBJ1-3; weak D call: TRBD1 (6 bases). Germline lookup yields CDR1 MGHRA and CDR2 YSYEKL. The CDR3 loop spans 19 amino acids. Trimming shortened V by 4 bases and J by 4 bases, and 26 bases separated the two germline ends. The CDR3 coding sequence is TGCGCCAGCAGCCGAACAGGGCAGTCCCTTTCGCACCGCGGAAACACCATATATTTT. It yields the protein CASSRTGQSLSHRGNTIYF.

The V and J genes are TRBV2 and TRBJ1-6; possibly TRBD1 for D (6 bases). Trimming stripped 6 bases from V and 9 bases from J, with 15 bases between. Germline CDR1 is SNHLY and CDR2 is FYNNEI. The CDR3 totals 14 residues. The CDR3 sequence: CASRRAGVTSPLHF. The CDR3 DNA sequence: TGTGCCAGCAGGCGGGCAGGGGTTACTTCACCCCTCCACTTT.

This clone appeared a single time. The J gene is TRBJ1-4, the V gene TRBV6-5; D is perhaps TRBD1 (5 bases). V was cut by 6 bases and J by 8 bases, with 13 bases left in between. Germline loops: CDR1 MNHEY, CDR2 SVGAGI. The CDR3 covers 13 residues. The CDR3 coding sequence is TGTGCCAGCAGCCTCGACAGTCCCGAAAAACTGTTTTTT. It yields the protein CASSLDSPEKLFF.

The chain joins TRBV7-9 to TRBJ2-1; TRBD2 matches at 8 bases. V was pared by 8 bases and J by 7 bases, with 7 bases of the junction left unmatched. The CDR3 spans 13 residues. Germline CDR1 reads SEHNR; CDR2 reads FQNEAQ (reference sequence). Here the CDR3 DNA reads TGTGCCAGCCGGGGGGGCCAGTCGAATGAGCAGTTCTTC. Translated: CASRGGQSNEQFF. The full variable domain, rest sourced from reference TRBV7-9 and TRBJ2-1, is DTGVSQNPRHKITKRGQNVTFRCDPISEHNRLYWYRQTLGQGPEFLTYFQNEAQLEKSRLLSDRFSAERPKGSFSTLEIQRTEQGDSAMYLCASRGGQSNEQFFGPGTRLTVL.

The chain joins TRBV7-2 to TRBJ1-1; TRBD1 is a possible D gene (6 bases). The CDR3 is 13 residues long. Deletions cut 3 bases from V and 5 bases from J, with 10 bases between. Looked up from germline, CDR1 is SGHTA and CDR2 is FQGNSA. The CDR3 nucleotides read TGTGCCAGCAGCTTGCTTCAGGGGACTGAAGCTTTCTTT. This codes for CASSLLQGTEAFF.

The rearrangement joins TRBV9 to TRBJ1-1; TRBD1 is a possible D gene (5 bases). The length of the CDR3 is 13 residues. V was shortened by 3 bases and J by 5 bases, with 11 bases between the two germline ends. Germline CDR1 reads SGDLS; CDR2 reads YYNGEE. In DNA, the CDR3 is TGTGCCAGCAGCGCAGGAGGGGAGACTGAAGCTTTCTTT. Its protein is CASSAGGETEAFF.

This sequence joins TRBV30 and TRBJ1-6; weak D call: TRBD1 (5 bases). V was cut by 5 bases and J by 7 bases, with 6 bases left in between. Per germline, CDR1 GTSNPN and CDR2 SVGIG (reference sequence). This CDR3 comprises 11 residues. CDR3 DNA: TGTGCCTGGGCAGGGAATTCACCCCTCCACTTT. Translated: CAWAGNSPLHF.

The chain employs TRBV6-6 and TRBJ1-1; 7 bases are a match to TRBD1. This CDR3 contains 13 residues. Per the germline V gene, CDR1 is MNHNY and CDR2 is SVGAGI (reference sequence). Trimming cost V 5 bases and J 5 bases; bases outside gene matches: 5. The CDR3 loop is CASSKLDRTEAFF. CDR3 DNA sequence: TGTGCCAGCAGTAAACTGGACAGGACTGAAGCTTTCTTT.

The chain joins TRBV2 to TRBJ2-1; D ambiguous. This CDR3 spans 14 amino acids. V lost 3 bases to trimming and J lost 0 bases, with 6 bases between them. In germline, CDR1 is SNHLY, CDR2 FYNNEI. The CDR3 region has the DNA TGTGCCAGCAGTGATTGGAGCTCCTACAATGAGCAGTTCTTC. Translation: CASSDWSSYNEQFF.

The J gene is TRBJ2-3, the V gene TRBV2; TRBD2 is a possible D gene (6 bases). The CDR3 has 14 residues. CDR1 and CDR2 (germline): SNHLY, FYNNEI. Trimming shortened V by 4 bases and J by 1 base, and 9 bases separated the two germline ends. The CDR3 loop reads CASSGGVRTDTQYF. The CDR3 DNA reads TGTGCCAGCAGTGGCGGGGTTCGCACAGATACGCAGTATTTT.

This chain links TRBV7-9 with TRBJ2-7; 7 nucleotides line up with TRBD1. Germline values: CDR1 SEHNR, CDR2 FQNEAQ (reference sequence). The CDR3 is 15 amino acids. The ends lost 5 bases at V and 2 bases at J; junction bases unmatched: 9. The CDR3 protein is CASSRGTAATYEQYF. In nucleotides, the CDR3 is TGTGCCAGCAGCCGAGGGACAGCGGCGACCTACGAGCAGTACTTC.